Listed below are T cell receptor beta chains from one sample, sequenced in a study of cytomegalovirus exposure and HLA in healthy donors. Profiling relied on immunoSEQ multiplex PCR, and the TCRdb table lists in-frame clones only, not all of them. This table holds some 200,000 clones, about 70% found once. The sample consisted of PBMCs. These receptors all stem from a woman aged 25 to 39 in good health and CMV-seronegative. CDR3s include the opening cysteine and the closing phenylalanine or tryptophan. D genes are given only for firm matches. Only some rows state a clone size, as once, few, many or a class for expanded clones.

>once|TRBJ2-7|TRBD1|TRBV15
CATSGTGGYEQYF
TGTGCCACCAGCGGGACAGGAGGATACGAGCAGTACTTC
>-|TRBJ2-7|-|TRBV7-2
CASSPSRSSYEQYF
TGTGCCAGCAGCCCAAGTCGGAGCTCCTACGAGCAGTACTTC
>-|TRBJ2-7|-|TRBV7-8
CASSPSARGSEQYF
TGTGCCAGCAGTCCGAGCGCCCGGGGATCCGAGCAGTACTTC
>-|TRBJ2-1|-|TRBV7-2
CASSLARNEQFF
TGTGCCAGCAGCTTAGCCCGGAATGAGCAGTTCTTC
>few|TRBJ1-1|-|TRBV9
CASSPRRVATEAFF
TGTGCCAGCAGCCCTCGGAGGGTCGCGACTGAAGCTTTCTTT
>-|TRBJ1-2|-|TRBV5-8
CASSLMAVNYGYTF
TGTGCCAGCAGCTTGATGGCAGTTAACTATGGCTACACCTTC
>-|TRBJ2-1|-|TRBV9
CASSVARGSSYNEQFF
TGTGCCAGCAGCGTTGCTAGGGGGAGCTCCTACAATGAGCAGTTCTTC
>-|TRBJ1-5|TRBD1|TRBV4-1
CASSRGQGVMEPQHF
TGCGCCAGCAGCCGGGGACAGGGGGTTATGGAGCCCCAGCATTTT
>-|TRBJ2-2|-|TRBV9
CASSPRTDPTGELFF
TGTGCCAGCAGCCCGCGGACAGATCCCACCGGGGAGCTGTTTTTT
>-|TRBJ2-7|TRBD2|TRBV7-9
CASSLAQTGGLGYEQYF
TGTGCCAGCAGCTTAGCGCAGACGGGAGGGCTGGGCTACGAGCAGTACTTC
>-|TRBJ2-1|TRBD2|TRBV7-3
CASSYKAGASYNEQFF
TGTGCCAGCAGCTACAAAGCGGGGGCCTCCTACAATGAGCAGTTCTTC
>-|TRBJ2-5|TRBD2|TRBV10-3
CAISESRLAGVYQETQYF
TGTGCCATCAGTGAGTCGAGACTAGCGGGGGTGTACCAAGAGACCCAGTACTTC
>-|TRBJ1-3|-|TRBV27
CASSRTGLGNTIYF
TGTGCCAGCAGTCGTACAGGGCTTGGAAACACCATATATTTT
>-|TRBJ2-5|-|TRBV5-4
CASSLKGGLQETQYF
TGTGCCAGCAGCTTGAAGGGGGGGCTCCAAGAGACCCAGTACTTC
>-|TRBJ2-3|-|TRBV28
CASSLLGGFGTDTQYF
TGTGCCAGCAGTTTACTTGGGGGCTTCGGCACAGATACGCAGTATTTT
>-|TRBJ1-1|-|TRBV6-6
CASSDRYTEAFF
TGTGCCAGCAGTGACAGATACACTGAAGCTTTCTTT
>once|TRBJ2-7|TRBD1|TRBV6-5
CASSYGQGSEQYF
TGTGCCAGCAGTTACGGACAGGGATCCGAGCAGTACTTC
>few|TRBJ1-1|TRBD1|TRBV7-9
CASSLTQGVPEAFF
TGTGCCAGCAGCTTAACACAGGGGGTCCCTGAAGCTTTCTTT
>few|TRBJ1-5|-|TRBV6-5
CASSIDPGQPQHF
TGTGCCAGCAGTATAGATCCAGGTCAGCCCCAGCATTTT
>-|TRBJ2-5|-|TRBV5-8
CASSLAPRETQYF
TGTGCCAGCAGCTTGGCCCCGCGGGAGACCCAGTACTTC
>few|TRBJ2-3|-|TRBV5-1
CASSEVPGLVDTQYF
TGCGCCAGCAGTGAGGTCCCCGGACTTGTTGATACGCAGTATTTT
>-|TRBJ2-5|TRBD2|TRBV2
CASSDRLGLVTETQYF
TGTGCCAGCAGTGATAGACTTGGACTAGTCACAGAGACCCAGTACTTC
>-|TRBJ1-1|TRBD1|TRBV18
CASSPPRTGHTEAFF
TGTGCCAGCTCACCACCGAGGACAGGCCACACTGAAGCTTTCTTT
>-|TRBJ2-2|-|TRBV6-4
CASSESDGNTGELFF
TGTGCCAGCAGTGAAAGCGATGGGAACACCGGGGAGCTGTTTTTT
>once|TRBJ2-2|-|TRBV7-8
CASSLVSNTGELFF
TGTGCCAGCAGCTTAGTGTCTAACACCGGGGAGCTGTTTTTT
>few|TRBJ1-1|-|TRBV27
CASSSRQKAFF
TGTGCCAGCAGTTCCCGACAGAAAGCTTTCTTT
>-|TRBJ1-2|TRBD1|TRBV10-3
CAISGQGGRDGYTF
TGTGCCATCAGTGGACAGGGGGGTCGGGATGGCTACACCTTC
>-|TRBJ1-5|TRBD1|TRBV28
CASSSQGFGNQPQHF
TGTGCCAGCAGTTCACAGGGGTTTGGCAATCAGCCCCAGCATTTT
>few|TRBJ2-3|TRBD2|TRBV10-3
CAISPTLAGGSTDTQYF
TGTGCCATCAGCCCAACTCTAGCGGGGGGAAGCACAGATACGCAGTATTTT
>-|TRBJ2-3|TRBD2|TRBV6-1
CASSDSGRAWRPDTQYF
TGTGCCAGCAGTGATAGCGGGAGGGCCTGGCGTCCAGATACGCAGTATTTT
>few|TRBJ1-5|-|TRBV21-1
CASSKSGNGVNQPQHF
TGTGCCAGCAGCAAATCAGGGAACGGAGTCAATCAGCCCCAGCATTTT
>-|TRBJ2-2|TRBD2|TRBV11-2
CASSLRLAGALLDGELFF
TGTGCCAGCAGCTTACGGCTAGCGGGGGCCTTGTTGGACGGGGAGCTGTTTTTT
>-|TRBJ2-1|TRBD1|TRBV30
CAWSDGTGYNEQFF
TGTGCCTGGAGTGATGGGACAGGCTACAATGAGCAGTTCTTC
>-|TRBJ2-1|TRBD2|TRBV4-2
CASSQYTGGNEQFF
TGTGCCAGCAGCCAGTACACGGGGGGGAATGAGCAGTTCTTC
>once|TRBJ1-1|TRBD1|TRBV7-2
CASSLWGQEAFF
TGTGCCAGCAGCTTATGGGGACAGGAAGCTTTCTTT
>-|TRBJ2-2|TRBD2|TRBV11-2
CASSLLAGGNTGELFF
TGTGCCAGCAGTCTCCTCGCGGGGGGGAACACCGGGGAGCTGTTTTTT
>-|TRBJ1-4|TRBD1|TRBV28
CASSLGTEPLGLFF
TGTGCCAGCAGTTTAGGGACAGAGCCCCTAGGGCTGTTTTTT
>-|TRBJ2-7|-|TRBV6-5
CASGTSQSYYEQYF
TGTGCCAGCGGAACAAGTCAGAGCTACTACGAGCAGTACTTC
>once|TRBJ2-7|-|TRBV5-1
CASSLVYRRGDEQYF
TGCGCCAGCAGCTTGGTTTACAGGAGAGGTGACGAGCAGTACTTC
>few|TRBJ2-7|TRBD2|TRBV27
CASSLSREASYEQYF
TGTGCCAGCAGTTTATCCCGGGAGGCTTCCTACGAGCAGTACTTC
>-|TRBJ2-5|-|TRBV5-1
CASSFRDGGLETQYF
TGCGCCAGCAGCTTCCGGGACGGGGGTTTAGAGACCCAGTACTTC
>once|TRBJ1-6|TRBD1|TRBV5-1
CASSEWTGGSSPLHF
TGCGCCAGCAGCGAATGGACAGGGGGCAGTTCACCCCTCCACTTT
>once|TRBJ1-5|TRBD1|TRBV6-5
CASRTGYSNQPQHF
TGTGCCAGCAGGACAGGGTATAGCAATCAGCCCCAGCATTTT
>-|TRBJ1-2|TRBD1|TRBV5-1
CASSLTGDYGYTF
TGCGCCAGCAGCTTAACAGGGGACTATGGCTACACCTTC
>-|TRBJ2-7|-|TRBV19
CASSIIGGSYEQYF
TGTGCCAGTAGTATAATAGGGGGTTCCTACGAGCAGTACTTC
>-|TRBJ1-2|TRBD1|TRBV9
CASSPYSGQANYGYTF
TGTGCCAGCAGCCCATACTCGGGACAGGCTAACTATGGCTACACCTTC
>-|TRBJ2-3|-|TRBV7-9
CASSHEALSTDTQYF
TGTGCCAGCAGCCACGAAGCGCTAAGCACAGATACGCAGTATTTT
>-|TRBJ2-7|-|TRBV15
CATSRRQPISSYEQYF
TGTGCCACCAGCAGACGACAGCCGATTAGCTCCTACGAGCAGTACTTC
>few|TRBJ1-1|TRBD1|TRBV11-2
CAAATGGTEAFF
TGTGCCGCTGCGACAGGGGGCACTGAAGCTTTCTTT
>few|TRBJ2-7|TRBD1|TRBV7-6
CASSARTGTGGDEQYF
TGTGCCAGCAGCGCTCGTACCGGGACAGGGGGCGACGAGCAGTACTTC
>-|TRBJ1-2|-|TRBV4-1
CASRETSPYYGYTF
TGCGCCAGCAGAGAAACTTCCCCCTACTATGGCTACACCTTC
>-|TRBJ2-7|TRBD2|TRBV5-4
CASSFGLAGIYEQYF
TGTGCCAGCAGCTTCGGACTAGCGGGAATCTACGAGCAGTACTTC
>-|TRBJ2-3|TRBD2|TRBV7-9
CASSFSGNSDTQYF
TGTGCCAGCAGCTTCAGCGGGAACTCAGATACGCAGTATTTT
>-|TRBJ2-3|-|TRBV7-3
CASSLGGRTTDTQYF
TGTGCCAGCAGCTTGGGGGGGCGGACCACAGATACGCAGTATTTT
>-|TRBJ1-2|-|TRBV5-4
CASRPTVNYGYTF
TGTGCCAGCAGGCCGACAGTCAACTATGGCTACACCTTC